This T cell receptor beta chain stems from a study of CD8+ T cells in alopecia areata. This clone was picked up a small number of times. In each case, RNA was isolated and then reverse transcribed into cDNA as the sequencing template. Repertoires were generated with immunoSEQ multiplex PCR, while TCRdb's copy carries only in-frame clones and drops some. This sample yields about 110,000 clones, of which around 53% are seen a single time; 12% belongs to the top ten. Documented treatment: oral pan-JAK inhibitor, 5-10 mg twice daily. The sample consisted of CD8+ T cells sorted from blood, taken at week 24, from a patient treated with tofacitinib. The origin of this receptor is a human donor with alopecia areata.

CDR3 loop: CSVEDPWTGYEQYF. CDR3 nucleotides: TGCAGCGTTGAAGATCCATGGACAGGCTACGAGCAGTACTTC. The V and J genes are TRBV29-1 and TRBJ2-7; 7 bases are a match to TRBD1. Germline V lookup: CDR1 SQVTM, CDR2 ANQGSEA. V was clipped by 0 bases and J by 3 bases; unmatched bases: 5. This CDR3 contains 14 residues.